This section outlines one T cell receptor beta chain sequence together with its context. The assay was immunoSEQ multiplex PCR, and TCRdb's table has in-frame clones only and misses some. The sample carries hundreds of thousands of clones, 85% to 90% recorded once. The sample originates from a study of blood T cell repertoires in COVID-19. The CDR3 covers 13 residues. Germline-derived CDR1 and CDR2 are SEHNR and FQNEAQ (reference sequence). The V and J ends lost 5 bases and 5 bases respectively, with 12 bases between them. The sequence was collected from a man aged 18 to 29 with COVID-19, enrolled during active disease. The specimen sequenced was peripheral blood. The rearrangement joins TRBV7-9 to TRBJ2-5; possibly TRBD2 for D (7 bases). CDR3 sequence (DNA): TGTGCCAGCAGCCCGGGGGGCCGGGAGACCCAGTACTTC. It is translated as CASSPGGRETQYF.